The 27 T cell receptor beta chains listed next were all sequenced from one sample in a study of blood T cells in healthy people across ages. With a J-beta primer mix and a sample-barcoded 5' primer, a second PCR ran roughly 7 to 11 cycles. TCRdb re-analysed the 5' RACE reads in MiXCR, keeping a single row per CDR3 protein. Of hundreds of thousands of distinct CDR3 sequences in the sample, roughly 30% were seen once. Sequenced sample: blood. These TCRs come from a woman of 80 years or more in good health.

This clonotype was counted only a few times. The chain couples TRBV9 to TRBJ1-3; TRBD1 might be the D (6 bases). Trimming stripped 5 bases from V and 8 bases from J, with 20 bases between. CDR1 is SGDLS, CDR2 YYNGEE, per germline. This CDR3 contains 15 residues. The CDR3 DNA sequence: TGTGCCAGCAGTATCCGGGACACTCGAGGCGACACCATATATTTT. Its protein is CASSIRDTRGDTIYF.

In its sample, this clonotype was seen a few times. CDR3: CASSQSYRGGTEAFF. The CDR3 region has the DNA TGTGCCAGCAGCCAGTCTTACAGGGGAGGTACTGAAGCTTTCTTT. This chain links TRBV3-1 with TRBJ1-1; 7 positions match TRBD1. The V gene end was trimmed by 3 bases and the J gene end by 5 bases; junction bases not matched to a gene: 9. CDR3 length: 15 residues. The germline CDR1 and CDR2 sequences are LGHDT and YNNKEL (reference sequence).

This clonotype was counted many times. This CDR3 is CSARQGYGYNEKLFF. The CDR3 region has the DNA TGCAGTGCTCGACAGGGATACGGCTATAATGAAAAACTGTTTTTT. The chain is built from TRBV20-1 and TRBJ1-4; 7 bases are a match to TRBD1. CDR1 and CDR2 (germline): DFQATT, SNEGSKA (reference sequence). J was trimmed by 4 bases and V by 5 bases; bases with no gene match: 10. The CDR3 totals 15 residues.

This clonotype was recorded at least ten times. The CDR3 sequence is CAWSPGPSGGYTF. The CDR3 DNA sequence: TGTGCCTGGAGTCCCGGGCCTTCGGGCGGCTACACCTTC. This chain joins TRBV30 and TRBJ1-2; D is uncertain. Looked up from germline, CDR1 is GTSNPN and CDR2 is SVGIG (reference sequence). The V end lost 2 bases, the J end lost 8 bases, and 15 bases lay between the germline ends. The CDR3 contains 13 residues.

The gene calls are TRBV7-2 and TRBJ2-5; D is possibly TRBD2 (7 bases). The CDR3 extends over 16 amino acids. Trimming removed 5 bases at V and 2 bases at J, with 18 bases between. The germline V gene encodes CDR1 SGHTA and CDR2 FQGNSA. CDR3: CASSQAQRDIQETQYF. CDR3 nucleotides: TGTGCCAGCAGCCAGGCTCAGCGGGACATACAAGAGACCCAGTACTTC.

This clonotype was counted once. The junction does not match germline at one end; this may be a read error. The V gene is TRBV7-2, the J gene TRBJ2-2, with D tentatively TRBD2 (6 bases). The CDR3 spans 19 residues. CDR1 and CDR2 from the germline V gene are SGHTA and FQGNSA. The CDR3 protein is CASSHMRNDWGVRTGERFF. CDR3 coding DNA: TGTGCCAGCAGCCACATGAGAAATGACTGGGGGGTACGCACCGGGGAGCGGTTTTTT.

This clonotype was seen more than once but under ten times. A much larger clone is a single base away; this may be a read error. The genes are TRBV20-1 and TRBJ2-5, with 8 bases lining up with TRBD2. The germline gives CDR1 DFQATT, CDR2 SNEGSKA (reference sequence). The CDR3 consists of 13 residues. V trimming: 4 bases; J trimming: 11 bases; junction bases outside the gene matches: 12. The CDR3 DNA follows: TGCAGTGCTACGGGGGGGCTTTTCAATGAGCAGTACTTC. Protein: CSATGGLFNEQYF.

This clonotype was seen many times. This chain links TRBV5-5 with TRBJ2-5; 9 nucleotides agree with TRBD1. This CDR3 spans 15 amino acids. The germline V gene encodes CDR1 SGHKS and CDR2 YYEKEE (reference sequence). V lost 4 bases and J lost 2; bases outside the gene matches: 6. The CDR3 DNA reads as TGTGCCAGCAGCGGGGGGACAGGGAGACAAGAGACCCAGTACTTC. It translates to CASSGGTGRQETQYF.

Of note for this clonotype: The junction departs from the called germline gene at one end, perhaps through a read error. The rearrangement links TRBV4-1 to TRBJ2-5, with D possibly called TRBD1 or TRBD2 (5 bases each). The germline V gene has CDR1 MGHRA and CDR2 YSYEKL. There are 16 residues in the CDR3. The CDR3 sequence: CAGSPVGRDVGETQYF. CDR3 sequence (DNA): TGCGCCGGCAGCCCGGTGGGACGGGATGTCGGGGAGACCCAGTACTTC.

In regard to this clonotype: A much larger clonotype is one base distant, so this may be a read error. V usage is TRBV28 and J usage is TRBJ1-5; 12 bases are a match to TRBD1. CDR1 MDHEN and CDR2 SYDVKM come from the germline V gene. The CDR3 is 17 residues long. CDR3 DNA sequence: TGTGCCGGTTCCGGGACAGGGGGCTTTTTTGGGAATCGGCCCCAGCATTTT. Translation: CAGSGTGGFFGNRPQHF.

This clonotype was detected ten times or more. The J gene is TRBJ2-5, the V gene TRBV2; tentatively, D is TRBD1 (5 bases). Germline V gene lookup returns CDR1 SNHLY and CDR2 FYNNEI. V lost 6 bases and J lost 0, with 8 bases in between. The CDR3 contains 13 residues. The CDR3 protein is CASRSGYQETQYF. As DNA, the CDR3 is TGTGCCAGCAGGTCAGGGTACCAAGAGACCCAGTACTTC.

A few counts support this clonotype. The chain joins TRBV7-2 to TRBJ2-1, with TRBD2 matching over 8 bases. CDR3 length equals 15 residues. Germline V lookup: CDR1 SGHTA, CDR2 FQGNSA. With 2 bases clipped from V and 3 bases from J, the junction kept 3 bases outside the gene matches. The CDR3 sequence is CASSLRRGVYNEQFF. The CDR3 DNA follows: TGTGCCAGCAGCTTAAGGCGGGGGGTCTACAATGAGCAGTTCTTC.

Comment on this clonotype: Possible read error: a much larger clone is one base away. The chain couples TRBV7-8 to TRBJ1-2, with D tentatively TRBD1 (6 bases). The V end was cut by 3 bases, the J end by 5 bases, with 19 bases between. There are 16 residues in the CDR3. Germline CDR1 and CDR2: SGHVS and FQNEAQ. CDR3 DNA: TGTGCCAGCAGCTTGGAAAGGGGGTCATCGGCGTATGGCTACACCTTC. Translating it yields CASSLERGSSAYGYTF.

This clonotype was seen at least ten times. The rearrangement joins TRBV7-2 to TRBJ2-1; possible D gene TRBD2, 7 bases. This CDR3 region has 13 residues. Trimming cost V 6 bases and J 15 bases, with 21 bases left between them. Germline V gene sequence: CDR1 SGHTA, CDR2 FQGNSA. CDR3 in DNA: TGTGCCAGCAGACCTCCGGGGGGCCCTAGTGTGTTCTTC. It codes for CASRPPGGPSVFF.

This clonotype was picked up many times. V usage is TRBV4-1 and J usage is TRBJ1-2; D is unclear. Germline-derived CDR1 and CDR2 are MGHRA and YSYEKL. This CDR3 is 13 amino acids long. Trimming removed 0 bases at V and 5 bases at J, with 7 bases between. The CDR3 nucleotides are TGCGCCAGCAGCCAAGACCCCGGGTATGGCTACACCTTC. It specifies CASSQDPGYGYTF.

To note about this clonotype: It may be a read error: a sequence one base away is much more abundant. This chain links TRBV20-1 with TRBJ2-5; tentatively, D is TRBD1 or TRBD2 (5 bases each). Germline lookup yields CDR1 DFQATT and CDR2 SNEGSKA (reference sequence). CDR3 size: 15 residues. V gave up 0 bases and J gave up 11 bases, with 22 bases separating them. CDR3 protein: CSARERGRFFNEQYF. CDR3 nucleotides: TGCAGTGCTAGAGAGAGGGGCAGGTTCTTCAATGAGCAGTACTTC.

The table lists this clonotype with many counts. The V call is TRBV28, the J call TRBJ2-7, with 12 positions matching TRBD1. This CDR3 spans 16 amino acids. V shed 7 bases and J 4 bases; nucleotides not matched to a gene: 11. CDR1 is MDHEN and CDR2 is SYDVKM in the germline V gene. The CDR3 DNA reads TGTGCCAGCATCCTTGAGGGGGGACAGGGGGCATACGAGCAGTACTTC. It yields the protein CASILEGGQGAYEQYF.

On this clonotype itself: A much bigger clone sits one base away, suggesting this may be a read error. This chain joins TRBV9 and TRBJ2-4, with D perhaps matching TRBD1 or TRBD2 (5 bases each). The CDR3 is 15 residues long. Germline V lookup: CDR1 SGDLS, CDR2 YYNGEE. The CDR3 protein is CAGSGPARPLGEQYF. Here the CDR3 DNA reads TGTGCCGGCAGCGGTCCGGCTAGACCTTTGGGGGAGCAGTACTTC. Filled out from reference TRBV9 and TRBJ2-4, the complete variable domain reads DSGVTQTPKHLITATGQRVTLRCSPRSGDLSVYWYQQSLDQGLQFLIQYYNGEERAKGNILERFSAQQFPDLHSELNLSSLELGDSALYFCAGSGPARPLGEQYFGAGTRLSVL.

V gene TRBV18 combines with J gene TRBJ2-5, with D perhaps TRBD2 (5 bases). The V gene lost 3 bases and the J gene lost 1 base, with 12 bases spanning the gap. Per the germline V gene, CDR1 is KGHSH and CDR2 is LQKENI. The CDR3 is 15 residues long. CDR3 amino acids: CASSPIGRGQETQYF. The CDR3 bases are TGTGCCAGCTCACCTATCGGACGGGGCCAAGAGACCCAGTACTTC. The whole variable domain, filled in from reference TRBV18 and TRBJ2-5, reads NAGVMQNPRHLVRRRGQEARLRCSPMKGHSHVYWYRQLPEEGLKFMVYLQKENIIDESGMPKERFSAEFPKEGPSILRIQQVVRGDSAAYFCASSPIGRGQETQYFGPGTRLLVL.

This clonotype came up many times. This chain's CDR3 is CASSHQLRASYEQYF. The CDR3 nucleotides are TGTGCCAGCAGCCACCAACTCCGGGCCAGCTACGAGCAGTACTTC. V gene TRBV7-2 combines with J gene TRBJ2-7; D unclear. Germline CDR1 is SGHTA and CDR2 is FQGNSA. The CDR3 covers 15 residues. The ends were cut back, 5 bases at V and 3 bases at J, with 17 bases in the middle.

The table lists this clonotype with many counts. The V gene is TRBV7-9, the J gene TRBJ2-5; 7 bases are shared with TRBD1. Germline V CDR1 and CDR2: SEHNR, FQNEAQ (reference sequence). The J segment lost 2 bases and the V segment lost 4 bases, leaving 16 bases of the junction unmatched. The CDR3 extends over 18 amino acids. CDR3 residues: CASSSGRTGDRAQETQYF. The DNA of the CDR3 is TGTGCCAGCAGCTCGGGTAGGACAGGCGACCGGGCTCAAGAGACCCAGTACTTC.

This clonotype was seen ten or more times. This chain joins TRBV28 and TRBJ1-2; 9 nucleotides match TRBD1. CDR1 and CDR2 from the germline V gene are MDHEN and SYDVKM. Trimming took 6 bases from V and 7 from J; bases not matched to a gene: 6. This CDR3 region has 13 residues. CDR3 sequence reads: CASSTGGRSGYTF. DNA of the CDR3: TGTGCCAGCAGCACAGGGGGCAGAAGTGGCTACACCTTC.

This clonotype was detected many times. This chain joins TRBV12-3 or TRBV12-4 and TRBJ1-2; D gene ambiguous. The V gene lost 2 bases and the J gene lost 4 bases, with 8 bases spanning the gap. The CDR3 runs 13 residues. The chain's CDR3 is CASSLQEIYGYTF. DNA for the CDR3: TGTGCCAGCAGTTTACAGGAGATCTATGGCTACACCTTC.

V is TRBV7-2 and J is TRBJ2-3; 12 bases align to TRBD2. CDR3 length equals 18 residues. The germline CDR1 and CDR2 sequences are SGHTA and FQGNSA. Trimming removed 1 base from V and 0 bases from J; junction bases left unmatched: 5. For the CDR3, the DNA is TGTGCCAGCAGCTTAGTCTCTCTAGCGGGGGGGAGCACAGATACGCAGTATTTT. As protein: CASSLVSLAGGSTDTQYF.

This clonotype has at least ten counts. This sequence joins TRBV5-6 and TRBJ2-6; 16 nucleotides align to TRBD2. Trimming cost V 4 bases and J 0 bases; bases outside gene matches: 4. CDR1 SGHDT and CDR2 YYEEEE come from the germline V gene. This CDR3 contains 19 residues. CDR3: CASSPGLAGGNSGANVLTF. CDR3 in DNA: TGTGCCAGCAGCCCGGGACTAGCGGGGGGGAACTCTGGGGCCAACGTCCTGACTTTC.

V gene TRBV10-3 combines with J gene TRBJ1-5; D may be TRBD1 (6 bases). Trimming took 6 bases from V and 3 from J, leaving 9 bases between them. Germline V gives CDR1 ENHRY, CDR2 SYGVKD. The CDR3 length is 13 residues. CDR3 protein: CAISGTFNQPQHF. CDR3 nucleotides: TGTGCCATCAGCGGGACATTCAATCAGCCCCAGCATTTT.

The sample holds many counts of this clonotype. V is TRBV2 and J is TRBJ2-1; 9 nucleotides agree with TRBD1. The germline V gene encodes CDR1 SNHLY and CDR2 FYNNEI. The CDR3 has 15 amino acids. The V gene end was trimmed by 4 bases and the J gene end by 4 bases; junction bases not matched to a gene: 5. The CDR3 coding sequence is TGTGCCAGCAGTGGGGGACAGGGCCCATACAATGAGCAGTTCTTC. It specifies CASSGGQGPYNEQFF.